This TCR beta chain was retrieved from a study of Graves' ophthalmopathy and Graves' hyperthyroidism. Regarding the study as a whole: Blood samples also showed most expanded thyroid clonotypes exceeding 0.001 frequency.

Additional autoimmune diseases, uncontrolled infections, pregnancy or lactation disqualified patients. The CDR3 is made up of 14 amino acids. The V end lost 3 bases, the J end lost 6 bases, and 14 bases lay between the germline ends. Germline lookup yields CDR1 MNHNS and CDR2 SASEGT. From RNA, the CDR3 regions of TCR beta chains were amplified and sequenced. The authors performed first-round RT-PCR with HTBI primers and then a second-round multiplex PCR. TCRdb re-called the multiplex PCR reads with MiXCR, one entry per CDR3 protein. The data show more than 1,000,000 distinct CDR3 sequences, about 38% seen once. This clonotype has only a few counts. The antigen remains undetermined.

The clonotype originates from an adult man with Graves' hyperthyroidism. Sequencing was carried out using peripheral blood or thyroid tissue (not recorded which). The chain recombines TRBV6-1 with TRBJ1-1, with D unclear. The CDR3, as DNA: TGTGCCAGCAGTGAGGATGAGGGTAACCCTGAAGCTTTCTTT. This gives the protein CASSEDEGNPEAFF.